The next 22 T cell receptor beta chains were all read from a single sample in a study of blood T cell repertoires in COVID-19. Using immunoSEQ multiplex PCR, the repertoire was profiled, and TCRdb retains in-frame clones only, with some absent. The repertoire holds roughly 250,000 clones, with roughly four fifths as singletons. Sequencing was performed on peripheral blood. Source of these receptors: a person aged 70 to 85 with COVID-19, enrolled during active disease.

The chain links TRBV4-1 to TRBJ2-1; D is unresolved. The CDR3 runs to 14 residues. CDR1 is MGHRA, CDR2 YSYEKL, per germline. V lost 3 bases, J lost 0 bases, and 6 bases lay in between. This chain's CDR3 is CASSHLTSYNEQFF. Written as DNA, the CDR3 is TGCGCCAGCAGCCACCTAACCTCCTACAATGAGCAGTTCTTC.

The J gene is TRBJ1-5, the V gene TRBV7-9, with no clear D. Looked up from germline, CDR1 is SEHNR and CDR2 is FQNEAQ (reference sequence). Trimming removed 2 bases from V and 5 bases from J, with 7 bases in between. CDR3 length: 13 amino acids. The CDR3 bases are TGTGCCAGCAGCTTAAGATCAGATCAGCCCCAGCATTTT. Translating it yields CASSLRSDQPQHF.

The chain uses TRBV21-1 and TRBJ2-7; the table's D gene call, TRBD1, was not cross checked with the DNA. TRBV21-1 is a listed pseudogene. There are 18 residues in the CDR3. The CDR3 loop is CASSGTNGAGDSSYEQYF. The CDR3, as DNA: TGTGCCAGCAGCGGTACTAACGGCGCAGGGGACAGCTCCTACGAGCAGTACTTC.

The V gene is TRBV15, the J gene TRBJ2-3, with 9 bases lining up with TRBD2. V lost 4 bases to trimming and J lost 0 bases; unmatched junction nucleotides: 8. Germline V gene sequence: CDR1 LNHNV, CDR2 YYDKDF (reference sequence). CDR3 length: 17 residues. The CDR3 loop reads CATSIPRGGESTDTQYF. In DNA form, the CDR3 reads TGTGCCACCAGCATACCTCGCGGGGGGGAGAGCACAGATACGCAGTATTTT.

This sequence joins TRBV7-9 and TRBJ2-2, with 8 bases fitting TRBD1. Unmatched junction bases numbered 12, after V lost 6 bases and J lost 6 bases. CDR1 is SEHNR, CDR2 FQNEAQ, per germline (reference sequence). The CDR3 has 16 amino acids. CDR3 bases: TGTGCCAGCAGTCAACTTGGACAGGGAAGCCCCGGGGAGCTGTTTTTT. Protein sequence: CASSQLGQGSPGELFF.

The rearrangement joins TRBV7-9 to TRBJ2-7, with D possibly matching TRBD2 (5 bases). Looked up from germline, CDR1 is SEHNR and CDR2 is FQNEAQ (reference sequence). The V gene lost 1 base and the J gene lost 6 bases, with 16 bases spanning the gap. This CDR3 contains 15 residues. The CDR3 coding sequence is TGTGCCAGCAGCTTAGACGGGAACCCGGAGATCGAGCAGTACTTC. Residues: CASSLDGNPEIEQYF.

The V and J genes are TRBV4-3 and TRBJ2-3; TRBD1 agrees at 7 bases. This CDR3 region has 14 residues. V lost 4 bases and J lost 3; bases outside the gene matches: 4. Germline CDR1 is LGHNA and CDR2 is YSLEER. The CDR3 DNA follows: TGCGCCAGCAGCCCAAGACAGGGTACAGATACGCAGTATTTT. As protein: CASSPRQGTDTQYF.

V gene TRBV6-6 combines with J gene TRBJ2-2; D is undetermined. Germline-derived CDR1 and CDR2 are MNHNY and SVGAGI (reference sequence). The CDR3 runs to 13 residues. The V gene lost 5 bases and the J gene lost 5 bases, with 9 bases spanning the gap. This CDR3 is CASSLKTTGELFF. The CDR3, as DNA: TGTGCCAGCAGTCTAAAAACAACCGGGGAGCTGTTTTTT.

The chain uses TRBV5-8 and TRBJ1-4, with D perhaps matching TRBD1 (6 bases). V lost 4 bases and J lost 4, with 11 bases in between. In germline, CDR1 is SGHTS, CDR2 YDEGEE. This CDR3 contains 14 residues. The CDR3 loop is CASSHRVSNEKLFF. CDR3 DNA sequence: TGTGCCAGCAGCCACAGGGTTAGTAATGAAAAACTGTTTTTT. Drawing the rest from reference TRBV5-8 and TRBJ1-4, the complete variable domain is EAGVTQSPTHLIKTRGQQATLRCSPISGHTSVYWYQQALGLGLQFLLWYDEGEERNRGNFPPRFSGRQFPNYSSELNVNALELEDSALYLCASSHRVSNEKLFFGSGTQLSVL.

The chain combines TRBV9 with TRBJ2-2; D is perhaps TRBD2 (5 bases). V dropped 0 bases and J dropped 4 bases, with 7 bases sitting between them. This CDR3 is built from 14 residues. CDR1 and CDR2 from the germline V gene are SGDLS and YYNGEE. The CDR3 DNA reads TGTGCCAGCAGCGTAGCTCGGGGCACCGGGGAGCTGTTTTTT. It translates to CASSVARGTGELFF. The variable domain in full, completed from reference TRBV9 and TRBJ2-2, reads DSGVTQTPKHLITATGQRVTLRCSPRSGDLSVYWYQQSLDQGLQFLIQYYNGEERAKGNILERFSAQQFPDLHSELNLSSLELGDSALYFCASSVARGTGELFFGEGSRLTVL.

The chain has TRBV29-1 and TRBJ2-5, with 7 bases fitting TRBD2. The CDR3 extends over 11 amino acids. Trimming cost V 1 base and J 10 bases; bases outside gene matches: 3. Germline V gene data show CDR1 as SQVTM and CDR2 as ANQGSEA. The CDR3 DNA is TGCAGCGTTGAAGCGGGGGGAGACCAGTACTTC. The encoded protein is CSVEAGGDQYF.

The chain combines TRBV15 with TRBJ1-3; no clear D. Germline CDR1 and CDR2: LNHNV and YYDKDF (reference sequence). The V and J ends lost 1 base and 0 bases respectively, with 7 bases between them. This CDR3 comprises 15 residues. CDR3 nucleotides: TGTGCCACCAGCAGAGGTCCCCTCTCTGGAAACACCATATATTTT. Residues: CATSRGPLSGNTIYF.

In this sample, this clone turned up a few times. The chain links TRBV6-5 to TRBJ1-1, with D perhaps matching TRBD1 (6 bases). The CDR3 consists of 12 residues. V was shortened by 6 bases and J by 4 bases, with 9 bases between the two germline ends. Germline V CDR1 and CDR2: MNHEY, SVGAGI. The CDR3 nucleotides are TGTGCCAGCAGGAGGGGGGGCACTGAAGCTTTCTTT. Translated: CASRRGGTEAFF.

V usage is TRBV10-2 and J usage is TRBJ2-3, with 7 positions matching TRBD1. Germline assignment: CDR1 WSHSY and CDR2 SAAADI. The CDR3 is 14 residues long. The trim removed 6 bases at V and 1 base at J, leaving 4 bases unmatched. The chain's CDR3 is CASSQGVRTDTQYF. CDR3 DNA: TGCGCCAGCAGCCAGGGGGTTCGCACAGATACGCAGTATTTT.

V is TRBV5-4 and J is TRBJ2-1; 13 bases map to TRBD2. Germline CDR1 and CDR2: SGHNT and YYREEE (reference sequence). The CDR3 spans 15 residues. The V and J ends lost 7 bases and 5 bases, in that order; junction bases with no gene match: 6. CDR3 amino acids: CASLRTSGRDNEQFF. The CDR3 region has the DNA TGTGCCAGCCTGAGGACTAGCGGGAGAGACAATGAGCAGTTCTTC.

The chain's CDR3 is CASMRGNTEAFF. In DNA form, the CDR3 reads TGTGCCAGTATGCGGGGGAACACTGAAGCTTTCTTT. This chain uses TRBV19 with TRBJ1-1; unclear D gene. The CDR3 extends over 12 amino acids. V was pared by 7 bases and J by 1 base, with 7 bases between. The germline V gene has CDR1 LNHDA and CDR2 SQIVND (reference sequence).

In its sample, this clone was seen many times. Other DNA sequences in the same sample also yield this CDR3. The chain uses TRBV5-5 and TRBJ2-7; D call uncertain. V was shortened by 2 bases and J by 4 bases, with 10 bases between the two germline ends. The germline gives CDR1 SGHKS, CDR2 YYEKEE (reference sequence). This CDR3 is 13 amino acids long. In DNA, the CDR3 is TGTGCCAGCAGCTTAAGCGAAGTTTACGAGCAGTACTTC. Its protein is CASSLSEVYEQYF.

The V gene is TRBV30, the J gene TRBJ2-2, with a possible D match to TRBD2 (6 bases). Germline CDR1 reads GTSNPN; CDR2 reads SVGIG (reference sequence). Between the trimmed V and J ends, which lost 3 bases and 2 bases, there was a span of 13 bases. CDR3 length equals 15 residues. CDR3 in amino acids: CAWRTPGLNTGELFF. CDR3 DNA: TGTGCCTGGAGGACTCCGGGACTCAACACCGGGGAGCTGTTTTTT. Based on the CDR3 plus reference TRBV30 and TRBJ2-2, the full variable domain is SQTIHQWPATLVQPVGSPLSLECTVEGTSNPNLYWYRQAAGRGLQLLFYSVGIGQISSEVPQNLSASRPQDRQFILSSKKLLLSDSGFYLCAWRTPGLNTGELFFGEGSRLTVL.

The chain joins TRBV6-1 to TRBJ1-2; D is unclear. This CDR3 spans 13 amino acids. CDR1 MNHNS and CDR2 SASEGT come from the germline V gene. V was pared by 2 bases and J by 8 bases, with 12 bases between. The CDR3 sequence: CASSELSVVGYTF. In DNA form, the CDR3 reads TGTGCCAGCAGTGAACTAAGTGTTGTCGGCTACACCTTC.

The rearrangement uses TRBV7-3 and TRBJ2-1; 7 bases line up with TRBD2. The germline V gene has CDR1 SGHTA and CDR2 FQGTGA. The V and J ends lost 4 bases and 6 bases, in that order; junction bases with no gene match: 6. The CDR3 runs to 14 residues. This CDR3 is CASSSRLASNEQFF. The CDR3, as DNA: TGTGCCAGCAGCTCCAGACTAGCATCCAATGAGCAGTTCTTC.

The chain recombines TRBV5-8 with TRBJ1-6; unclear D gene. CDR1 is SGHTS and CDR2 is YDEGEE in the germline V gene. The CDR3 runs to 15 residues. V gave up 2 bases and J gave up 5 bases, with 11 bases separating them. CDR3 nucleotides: TGTGCCAGCAGCTTACAGCTAATGGATAATTCACCCCTCCACTTT. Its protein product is CASSLQLMDNSPLHF.

The CDR3 DNA reads as TGTGCCAGCAGTTCAACCGGGACAGGGGGATACAATGAGCAGTTCTTC. Amino acids: CASSSTGTGGYNEQFF. This chain joins TRBV27 and TRBJ2-1, with 11 positions matching TRBD1. The CDR3 is 16 amino acids. V lost 4 bases to trimming and J lost 4 bases; unmatched junction nucleotides: 6. Germline loops: CDR1 MNHEY, CDR2 SMNVEV (reference sequence).